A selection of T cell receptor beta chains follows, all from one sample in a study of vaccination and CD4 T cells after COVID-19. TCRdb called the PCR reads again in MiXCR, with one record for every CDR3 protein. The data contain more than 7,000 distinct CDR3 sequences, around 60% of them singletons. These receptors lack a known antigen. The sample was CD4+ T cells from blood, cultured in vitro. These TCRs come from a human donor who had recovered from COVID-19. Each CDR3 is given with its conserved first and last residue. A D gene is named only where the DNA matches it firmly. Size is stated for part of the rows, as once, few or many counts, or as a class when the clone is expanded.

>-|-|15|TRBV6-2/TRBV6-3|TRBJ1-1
CASRHGQRVGTEAFF
TGTGCCAGCCGTCACGGGCAGAGGGTGGGCACTGAAGCTTTCTTT
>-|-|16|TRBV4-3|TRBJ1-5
CASSQDRQIPPQPQHF
TGCGCCAGCAGCCAAGACCGACAGATCCCCCCCCAGCCCCAGCATTTT
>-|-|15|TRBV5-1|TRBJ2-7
CASSPRLDILREQYF
TGCGCCAGCAGCCCACGACTAGACATACTTAGAGAGCAGTACTTC
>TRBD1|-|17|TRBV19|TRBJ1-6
CASSRKSGTADNSPLHF
TGTGCCAGTAGTAGAAAATCCGGGACAGCGGATAATTCACCCCTCCACTTT
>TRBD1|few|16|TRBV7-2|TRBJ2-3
CASSPPGQVSTDTQYF
TGTGCCAGCAGCCCCCCCGGACAGGTTAGCACAGATACGCAGTATTTT
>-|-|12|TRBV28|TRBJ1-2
CASSSGRDPCTF
TGTGCCAGCAGTTCGGGAAGGGACCCCTGCACCTTC
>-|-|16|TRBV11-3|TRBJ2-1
CASSLQVGPRFDEQFF
TGTGCCAGCAGCTTACAGGTGGGCCCTCGGTTCGATGAGCAGTTCTTC
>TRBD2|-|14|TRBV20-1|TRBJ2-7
CSARDDGRADEQYF
TGCAGTGCTAGAGATGACGGGAGGGCCGACGAGCAGTACTTC
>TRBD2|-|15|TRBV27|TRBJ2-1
CASSSGLASYNEQFF
TGTGCCAGCAGTTCGGGACTAGCCTCCTACAATGAGCAGTTCTTC
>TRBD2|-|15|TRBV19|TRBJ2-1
CASTLSGSAYNEQFF
TGTGCCAGTACCCTTAGCGGGAGTGCCTACAATGAGCAGTTCTTC
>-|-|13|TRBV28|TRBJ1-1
CASSPPEGGEAFF
TGTGCCAGCAGCCCCCCGGAGGGGGGTGAAGCTTTCTTT
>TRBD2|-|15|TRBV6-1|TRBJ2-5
CASSLTSGVQETQYF
TGTGCCAGCAGCCTGACTAGCGGAGTCCAAGAGACCCAGTACTTC
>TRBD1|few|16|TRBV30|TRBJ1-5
CAWSVRATGGGQPQHF
TGTGCCTGGAGTGTTAGGGCGACAGGGGGTGGACAGCCCCAGCATTTT
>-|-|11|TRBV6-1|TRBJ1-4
CASSRQEKLFF
TGTGCCAGCAGCCGACAGGAAAAACTGTTTTTT
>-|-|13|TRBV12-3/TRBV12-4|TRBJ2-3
CASSFGATDTQYF
TGTGCCAGCAGTTTCGGGGCGACAGATACGCAGTATTTT
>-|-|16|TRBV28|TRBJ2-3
CASNNFKGRATDTQYF
TGTGCCAGCAATAACTTTAAGGGGCGGGCGACAGATACGCAGTATTTT
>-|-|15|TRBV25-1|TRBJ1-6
CASSDYGRPNSPLHF
TGTGCCAGCAGTGATTACGGCAGGCCAAATTCACCCCTCCACTTT
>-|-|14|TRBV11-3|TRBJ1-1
CASSLGRGNTEAFF
TGTGCCAGCAGCTTAGGCAGGGGTAACACTGAAGCTTTCTTT
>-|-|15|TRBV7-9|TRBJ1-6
CASSLAGQPYSPLHF
TGTGCCAGCAGCTTAGCTGGCCAACCGTATTCACCCCTCCACTTT
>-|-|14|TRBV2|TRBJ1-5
CASSEGVTNQPQHF
TGTGCCAGCAGTGAAGGCGTAACGAATCAGCCCCAGCATTTT
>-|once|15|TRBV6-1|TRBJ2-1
CASSVELGEYNEQFF
TGTGCCAGCAGTGTTGAGCTAGGAGAATACAATGAGCAGTTCTTC
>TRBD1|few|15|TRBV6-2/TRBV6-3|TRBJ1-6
CASTTSAGGNSPLHF
TGTGCCAGCACGACTTCGGCAGGGGGGAATTCACCCCTCCACTTT
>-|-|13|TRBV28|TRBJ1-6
CASSFGINSPLHF
TGTGCCAGCAGTTTTGGCATTAATTCACCCCTCCACTTT
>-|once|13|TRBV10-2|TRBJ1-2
CASSGRDAPGYTF
TGCGCCAGCAGTGGCAGGGACGCCCCCGGCTACACCTTC
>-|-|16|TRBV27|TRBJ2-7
CASRPSSGEQTYEQYF
TGTGCCAGCAGACCGTCCTCTGGGGAGCAAACCTACGAGCAGTACTTC
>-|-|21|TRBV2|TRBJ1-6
CASTPPRSIREGAAYNSPLHF
TGTGCCAGCACCCCCCCGAGGTCCATCCGGGAAGGGGCCGCCTATAATTCACCCCTCCACTTT
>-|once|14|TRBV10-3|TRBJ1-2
CAISEGDRTTGYTF
TGTGCCATCAGTGAAGGAGACAGGACGACGGGCTACACCTTC
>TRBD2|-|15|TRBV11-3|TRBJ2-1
CASSLVSGGSNEQFF
TGTGCCAGCAGCTTAGTAAGCGGGGGTAGTAATGAGCAGTTCTTC
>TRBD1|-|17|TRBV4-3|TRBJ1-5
CASSQDGAGGSNQPQHF
TGCGCCAGCAGCCAAGACGGGGCAGGGGGAAGCAATCAGCCCCAGCATTTT
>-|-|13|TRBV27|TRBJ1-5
CASSLGVDLPQHF
TGTGCCAGCAGTTTAGGGGTTGACCTGCCCCAGCATTTT
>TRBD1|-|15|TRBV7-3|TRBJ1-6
CASSLDRGQSSPLHF
TGTGCCAGCAGCTTAGACAGGGGGCAGAGTTCACCCCTCCACTTT